These 21 T cell receptor beta chains originate from one sample sequenced in a study of T cell responses to AZD1222 COVID-19 vaccine. The protocol was immunoSEQ multiplex PCR, while the TCRdb copy is restricted to in-frame clones and leaves out a portion. Among fewer than 150,000 clones listed, approximately 90% were seen once. Sequences were derived from peripheral blood, sampled 28 days after the second AZD1222 dose. These receptors were collected from an adult who received the AZD1222 COVID-19 vaccine.

The chain uses TRBV28 and TRBJ1-1; D is possibly TRBD1 (5 bases). Germline-derived CDR1 and CDR2 are MDHEN and SYDVKM. This CDR3 comprises 11 residues. The V and J ends lost 6 bases and 6 bases respectively, with 8 bases between them. CDR3 sequence reads: CASSGHSEAFF. In DNA form, the CDR3 reads TGTGCCAGCAGCGGACACTCTGAAGCTTTCTTT.

As regards this clone: Other DNA sequences of this sample code for an identical CDR3. The chain couples TRBV18 to TRBJ1-1, with a tentative D call TRBD1 (5 bases). The germline V gene has CDR1 KGHSH and CDR2 LQKENI. The CDR3 contains 13 residues. V lost 2 bases and J lost 5, with 9 bases in between. The CDR3 protein is CASSPGARTEAFF. For the CDR3, the DNA is TGTGCCAGCTCACCAGGGGCCAGGACTGAAGCTTTCTTT.

The chain couples TRBV7-6 to TRBJ2-1; TRBD1 matches 7 bases. Germline CDR1 is SGHVS and CDR2 is FNYEAQ. J lost 8 bases, V lost 1 base, and 8 bases had no gene match. The CDR3 is 15 residues long. The CDR3 reads CASSLVKGAKDEQFF. CDR3 sequence (DNA): TGTGCCAGCAGCTTAGTAAAGGGGGCGAAGGATGAGCAGTTCTTC.

The chain recombines TRBV19 with TRBJ2-2; perhaps TRBD2 as D (5 bases). Trimming removed 5 bases from V and 1 base from J, with 11 bases in between. This CDR3 spans 15 amino acids. Germline V lookup: CDR1 LNHDA, CDR2 SQIVND (reference sequence). CDR3 residues: CASSPLAENTGELFF. The CDR3 DNA sequence: TGTGCCAGTAGTCCGCTAGCCGAGAACACCGGGGAGCTGTTTTTT.

V usage is TRBV7-9 and J usage is TRBJ2-6; no firm D call. Germline-derived CDR1 and CDR2 are SEHNR and FQNEAQ (reference sequence). The germline V and J ends were trimmed by 3 bases and 11 bases, with 17 bases remaining between them. CDR3 length equals 15 residues. The CDR3 loop is CASSFSGHWDHVLTF. The DNA for the CDR3 is TGTGCCAGCAGCTTCTCCGGGCATTGGGATCACGTCCTGACTTTC. The whole variable domain, remainder taken from reference TRBV7-9 and TRBJ2-6, is DTGVSQNPRHKITKRGQNVTFRCDPISEHNRLYWYRQTLGQGPEFLTYFQNEAQLEKSRLLSDRFSAERPKGSFSTLEIQRTEQGDSAMYLCASSFSGHWDHVLTFGAGSRLTVL.

The J gene is TRBJ2-2, the V gene TRBV29-1, with 8 positions matching TRBD1. The CDR3 is made up of 14 amino acids. Germline values: CDR1 SQVTM, CDR2 ANQGSEA. After removal of 6 bases from V and 2 bases from J, the junction contained 5 bases not matched to a gene. The CDR3: CSVFRGRNTGELFF. The CDR3, as DNA: TGCAGCGTCTTCAGGGGGCGCAACACCGGGGAGCTGTTTTTT.

The chain employs TRBV4-2 and TRBJ2-2; 8 bases are shared with TRBD2. The CDR3 length is 18 residues. The junction had 7 bases not matched to a gene; V was cut back by 0 bases and J by 1 base. Germline lookup yields CDR1 LGHNA and CDR2 YNFKEQ. For the CDR3, the DNA is TGTGCCAGCAGCCAAGATCTGCGCGGGAGGCTGAACACCGGGGAGCTGTTTTTT. Translation: CASSQDLRGRLNTGELFF.

This clone was picked up one time. The chain joins TRBV5-5 to TRBJ2-7; 8 bases match TRBD2. With V trimmed by 4 bases and J by 3 bases, 9 bases remained unmatched. Germline V CDR1 and CDR2: SGHKS, YYEKEE (reference sequence). This CDR3 comprises 15 residues. The CDR3 reads CASSPSGSRDYEQYF. The CDR3 bases are TGTGCCAGCAGCCCAAGCGGGAGCAGAGACTACGAGCAGTACTTC.

As concerns this clone: This same CDR3 is encoded by further DNA sequences in the sample. The chain has TRBV6-1 and TRBJ1-1; D uncertain. Trimming took off 2 bases at V and 4 bases at J, with 8 bases between the two ends. The CDR3 length is 13 residues. The germline V gene encodes CDR1 MNHNS and CDR2 SASEGT. The CDR3, as DNA: TGTGCCAGCAGTGAACTTCGAACCACTGAAGCTTTCTTT. Translating gives CASSELRTTEAFF.

The rearrangement uses TRBV5-5 and TRBJ2-2; D call uncertain. CDR3 size: 14 residues. With 0 bases removed from V and 8 bases from J, the gap between germline ends came to 11 bases. The V gene's germline CDR1 is SGHKS and CDR2 YYEKEE (reference sequence). The DNA of the CDR3 is TGTGCCAGCAGCTTGGCAGCTATGGCAGGGGAGCTGTTTTTT. Translated, it gives CASSLAAMAGELFF. The full variable domain, its missing parts supplied by reference TRBV5-5 and TRBJ2-2, is DAGVTQSPTHLIKTRGQQVTLRCSPISGHKSVSWYQQVLGQGPQFIFQYYEKEERGRGNFPDRFSARQFPNYSSELNVNALLLGDSALYLCASSLAAMAGELFFGEGSRLTVL.

The chain recombines TRBV27 with TRBJ2-1; 8 bases agree with TRBD2. CDR3 length equals 17 residues. The ends lost 7 bases at V and 4 bases at J; junction bases unmatched: 15. Germline CDR1 MNHEY, CDR2 SMNVEV (reference sequence). CDR3 region: CASTQLRRSGGYNEQFF. The CDR3 coding sequence is TGTGCCAGCACCCAACTCAGGAGGAGCGGGGGTTACAATGAGCAGTTCTTC.

CDR3: CASSQPATWEEGIYEQYF. In nucleotides, the CDR3 is TGTGCCAGCAGCCAGCCGGCGACCTGGGAGGAGGGTATCTACGAGCAGTACTTC. The V gene is TRBV28, the J gene TRBJ2-7, with a tentative D call TRBD2 (6 bases). Trimming took 6 bases from V and 3 from J, leaving 27 bases between them. CDR1 and CDR2 from the germline V gene are MDHEN and SYDVKM. This CDR3 contains 18 residues. Based on the CDR3 plus reference TRBV28 and TRBJ2-7, the full variable domain is DVKVTQSSRYLVKRTGEKVFLECVQDMDHENMFWYRQDPGLGLRLIYFSYDVKMKEKGDIPEGYSVSREKKERFSLILESASTNQTSMYLCASSQPATWEEGIYEQYFGPGTRLTVT.

The rearrangement uses TRBV23-1 and TRBJ1-2, with unresolved D. TRBV23-1 is marked as an open reading frame, function uncertain. The CDR3 runs to 16 residues. V dropped 7 bases and J dropped 0 bases, with 18 bases sitting between them. The CDR3 sequence is CASNTPLGPTNYGYTF. CDR3 coding DNA: TGCGCCAGCAATACCCCATTAGGACCGACTAACTATGGCTACACCTTC.

The chain joins TRBV4-2 to TRBJ1-1, with D unresolved. This CDR3 region has 13 residues. Deletions cut 1 base from V and 1 base from J, with 4 bases between. Germline CDR1 LGHNA, CDR2 YNFKEQ. The CDR3 is CASSQGGNTEAFF. The CDR3 DNA reads as TGTGCCAGCAGCCAAGGGGGGAACACTGAAGCTTTCTTT.

The rearrangement joins TRBV27 to TRBJ1-4, with 7 bases matching TRBD1. Germline trimming cut 3 bases from V and 3 bases from J; bases unmatched to any gene: 1. From germline, CDR1 is MNHEY and CDR2 SMNVEV (reference sequence). The CDR3 is 14 residues long. In nucleotides, the CDR3 is TGTGCCAGCAGTTTCCAGGGGGCTAATGAAAAACTGTTTTTT. Its protein product is CASSFQGANEKLFF.

The chain has TRBV2 and TRBJ2-2, with D maybe TRBD1 (6 bases). The V end was cut by 4 bases, the J end by 4 bases, with 7 bases between. The CDR3 is made up of 13 amino acids. CDR1 is SNHLY, CDR2 FYNNEI, per germline. CDR3 in amino acids: CASSVRGTGELFF. CDR3 bases: TGTGCCAGCAGTGTCAGGGGCACCGGGGAGCTGTTTTTT. The complete variable domain, with remaining parts taken from reference TRBV2 and TRBJ2-2, reads EPEVTQTPSHQVTQMGQEVILRCVPISNHLYFYWYRQILGQKVEFLVSFYNNEISEKSEIFDDQFSVERPDGSNFTLKIRSTKLEDSAMYFCASSVRGTGELFFGEGSRLTVL.

The chain recombines TRBV3-1 (or the pseudogene TRBV3-2) with TRBJ1-1; 8 bases map to TRBD1. CDR1 is LGHDT, CDR2 YNNKEL, per germline (reference sequence). Trimming cost V 4 bases and J 1 base; bases outside gene matches: 8. The CDR3 is made up of 16 amino acids. The CDR3 DNA follows: TGTGCCAGCAGCCCCTGGGGGACAGGCGGGAACACTGAAGCTTTCTTT. Protein sequence: CASSPWGTGGNTEAFF.

The J gene is TRBJ2-3, the V gene TRBV15, with D possibly being TRBD1 or TRBD2 (7 bases each). The germline gives CDR1 LNHNV, CDR2 YYDKDF (reference sequence). V was trimmed by 5 bases and J by 3 bases, leaving 15 bases between them. The CDR3 is made up of 15 amino acids. For the CDR3, the DNA is TGTGCCACCAGCGCACACAGGGGAGGGACAGATACGCAGTATTTT. It specifies CATSAHRGGTDTQYF.

The count of this clone is one. The chain couples TRBV6-1 to TRBJ2-7, with a weak D call TRBD2 (5 bases). Germline CDR1 MNHNS, CDR2 SASEGT. The CDR3 is 17 amino acids. The V and J ends lost 4 bases and 0 bases respectively, with 19 bases between them. The CDR3 nucleotides are TGTGCCAGCAGTGTCCCCTGGAGGCGGTCAAGCTCCTACGAGCAGTACTTC. This encodes CASSVPWRRSSSYEQYF.

This clone was counted once. The chain recombines TRBV27 with TRBJ2-1; 7 bases are a match to TRBD2. There are 15 residues in the CDR3. Trimming removed 5 bases from V and 6 bases from J; junction bases left unmatched: 10. Germline loops: CDR1 MNHEY, CDR2 SMNVEV (reference sequence). Here the CDR3 reads CASSPVAGVGNEQFF. In DNA, the CDR3 is TGTGCCAGCAGTCCCGTGGCGGGAGTGGGCAATGAGCAGTTCTTC.

J is TRBJ1-1 and V is TRBV5-6; D is uncertain. CDR3 size: 15 residues. In germline, CDR1 is SGHDT, CDR2 YYEEEE. The V gene lost 2 bases and the J gene lost 3 bases, with 14 bases spanning the gap. For the CDR3, the DNA is TGTGCCAGCAGCTTCCTTGGTCTCGGGGACACTGAAGCTTTCTTT. Translated: CASSFLGLGDTEAFF.